The sequence of this T cell receptor (beta chain) was determined in a study of tumor-infiltrating lymphocytes in primary liver carcinoma. Total RNA (approximately 0.5 ug) served as template for TCR beta cDNA synthesis primed by a constant-region primer. Libraries covering TCR beta were generated through three nested multiplex PCR rounds (using a slightly modified ARM-PCR). Rounds one and two of PCR, each of roughly 10 cycles, were primed with TRBV1-TRBV30 forward primers and a C-beta reverse primer. TCRdb reanalysed the multiplex PCR reads using MiXCR and keeps one entry per CDR3 protein. The sample contains around 25,000 distinct CDR3 sequences, approximately 71% of which appear only once. The sample holds many counts of this clonotype. Bulk tissue was left unsorted, and RNA and DNA were co-extracted from 20-30 mg of it. Chronic HBV infection was present in the patients, who were treatment-naive.

Germline V gene lookup returns CDR1 MDHEN and CDR2 SYDVKM. The CDR3 is 16 residues long. Trimming left V 6 bases short and J 0 bases short, with 15 bases between. The sample comprised liver tumor tissue from sampling region 5. Subset specified: tumor region T5, tumor centre. The receptor was isolated from a woman in her twenties or thirties with primary liver carcinoma and hepatitis B virus infection. This rearrangement joins TRBV28 to TRBJ1-3, with TRBD1 as a possible D gene (5 bases). The CDR3 region is CASRPGPASSGNTIYF. CDR3 coding DNA: TGTGCCAGCAGACCGGGACCGGCGAGCTCTGGAAACACCATATATTTT.